This TCR beta chain was recorded in a study of neurological immune-mediated disorders. Findings and limits, study-wide: HTLV-1-associated myelopathy had the most TCR clonal expansion, and multiple sclerosis had the least, less than healthy controls. The absence of shared CDR3 amino acid sequences among expanded clones across subjects suggests private repertoires in all groups.

The CDR3 runs 11 residues. The germline V gene encodes CDR1 DFQATT and CDR2 SNEGSKA (reference sequence). The J segment lost 3 bases and the V segment lost 6 bases, leaving 0 bases of the junction unmatched. The cDNA came from 5'RACE, which used 10-nucleotide random UMIs. TCRdb re-called the 5' RACE reads through MiXCR, storing one row per CDR3 protein. Among tens of thousands of distinct CDR3 sequences, about 9.4% were seen once, and the ten largest hold roughly 6.6%. This clonotype was counted ten times or more. The antigen is not known. From 2 million PBMCs stored at -80 C, the unsorted libraries were generated.

The chain combines TRBV20-1 with TRBJ1-2; 8 nucleotides line up with TRBD1. The specimen sequenced was PBMCs. The TCR was taken from a woman aged 25-40 years with HTLV-1-associated myelopathy (HAM/TSP). The CDR3 here is CSAGQDYGYTF. In nucleotides, the CDR3 is TGCAGTGCGGGACAGGACTATGGCTACACCTTC.